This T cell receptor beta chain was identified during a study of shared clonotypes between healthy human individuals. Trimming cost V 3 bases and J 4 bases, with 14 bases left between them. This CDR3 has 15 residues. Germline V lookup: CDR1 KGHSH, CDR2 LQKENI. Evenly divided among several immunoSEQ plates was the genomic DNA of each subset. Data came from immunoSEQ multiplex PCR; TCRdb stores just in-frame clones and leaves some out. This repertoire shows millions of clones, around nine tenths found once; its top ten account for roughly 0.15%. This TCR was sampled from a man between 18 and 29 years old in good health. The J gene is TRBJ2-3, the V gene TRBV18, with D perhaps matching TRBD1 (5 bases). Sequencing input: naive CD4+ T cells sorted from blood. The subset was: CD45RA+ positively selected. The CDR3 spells CASSPVVETADTQYF. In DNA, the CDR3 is TGTGCCAGCTCACCGGTAGTGGAGACAGCAGATACGCAGTATTTT.